One and the same sample provided the 27 T cell receptor beta chains below, sequenced in a study of OX40 agonist ivuxolimab in advanced cancers. Using immunoSEQ multiplex PCR, the repertoire was profiled, and TCRdb retains in-frame clones only, with some absent. The sample consists of 100,000 to 120,000 clones, roughly 87% of them appearing once. The specimen comprised CD4+ or CD8+ T cells sorted from blood, sampled in a trial of the OX40 agonist ivuxolimab. Receptors originate from an adult with an advanced solid tumor such as melanoma, head and neck, liver or kidney cancer.

V gene TRBV6-5 combines with J gene TRBJ2-7; D gene unclear. The germline CDR1 and CDR2 sequences are MNHEY and SVGAGI. CDR3 length: 14 residues. The V end was cut by 4 bases, the J end by 3 bases, with 13 bases between. In DNA, the CDR3 is TGTGCCAGCAGTTCTCCGGACGGCTACTACGAGCAGTACTTC. Translating it yields CASSSPDGYYEQYF.

As to this clone: The sample contains more than one DNA sequence encoding this CDR3. The chain links TRBV10-2 to TRBJ2-1; TRBD2 aligns across 10 bases. With 3 bases clipped from V and 7 bases from J, the junction kept 6 bases outside the gene matches. This CDR3 region has 15 residues. Germline CDR1 WSHSY, CDR2 SAAADI. The CDR3 loop is CASSEAGGPGNEQFF. The CDR3, as DNA: TGCGCCAGCAGTGAAGCGGGAGGGCCAGGGAATGAGCAGTTCTTC.

The CDR3 DNA reads TGTGCCAGCAGCGTAGCGGGGGGCCGACCCCGTCGCGCAGATACGCAGTATTTT. Its protein is CASSVAGGRPRRADTQYF. The chain combines TRBV9 with TRBJ2-3; tentatively, D is TRBD2 (7 bases). V shed 0 bases and J shed 4 bases, with 21 bases lying between them. Germline V CDR1 and CDR2: SGDLS, YYNGEE. The CDR3 has 18 residues.

This chain joins TRBV6-5 and TRBJ1-2; the D is unclear. The V gene's germline CDR1 is MNHEY and CDR2 SVGAGI. The CDR3 extends over 10 amino acids. V shed 8 bases and J shed 8 bases, with 9 bases lying between them. This chain's CDR3 is CASGLGGYTF. CDR3 sequence (DNA): TGTGCCAGCGGGCTGGGAGGCTACACCTTC.

The rearrangement links TRBV5-1 to TRBJ2-3, with a tentative D call TRBD1 (6 bases). V lost 0 bases, J lost 4 bases, and 12 bases lay in between. The CDR3 runs 15 residues. Germline values: CDR1 SGHRS, CDR2 YFSETQ. This CDR3 is CASSLVGRGPDTQYF. CDR3 bases: TGCGCCAGCAGCTTGGTAGGCAGGGGACCAGATACGCAGTATTTT.

The V call is TRBV7-9, the J call TRBJ1-4; D may be TRBD1 (5 bases). V was cut by 5 bases and J by 7 bases, with 11 bases left in between. CDR1 and CDR2 from the germline V gene are SEHNR and FQNEAQ (reference sequence). CDR3 length equals 13 residues. The DNA of the CDR3 is TGTGCCAGCAGCCCCCGGACACTTGAAAAACTGTTTTTT. This encodes CASSPRTLEKLFF.

V gene TRBV18 combines with J gene TRBJ2-3, with 8 bases that match TRBD2. The length of the CDR3 is 15 residues. The V gene's germline CDR1 is KGHSH and CDR2 LQKENI. The J segment lost 5 bases and the V segment lost 4 bases, leaving 8 bases of the junction unmatched. The CDR3 nucleotides read TGTGCCAGCTCACGTTCGGGACTAGTTATAGATACGCAGTATTTT. Translating it yields CASSRSGLVIDTQYF.

The gene calls are TRBV10-3 and TRBJ2-1; 14 nucleotides match TRBD2. From germline, CDR1 is ENHRY and CDR2 SYGVKD. The CDR3 totals 14 residues. The junction had 5 bases not matched to a gene; V was cut back by 10 bases and J by 6 bases. The CDR3 region is CATEGLAGVNEQFF. The CDR3 DNA reads as TGTGCCACCGAGGGACTAGCGGGAGTCAATGAGCAGTTCTTC.

The chain employs TRBV29-1 and TRBJ1-1, with D unclear. This CDR3 contains 11 residues. Germline CDR1 SQVTM, CDR2 ANQGSEA. In DNA form, the CDR3 reads TGCATTGGCCAGGAGAACACTGAAGCTTTCTTT. As protein: CIGQENTEAFF.

This chain joins TRBV6-5 and TRBJ1-2; perhaps TRBD1 as D (6 bases). Germline CDR1 and CDR2: MNHEY and SVGAGI. There are 13 residues in the CDR3. Trimming removed 5 bases at V and 7 bases at J, with 14 bases between. Written as DNA, the CDR3 is TGTGCCAGCAGTAAAGGGGGTTCAGGTGGCTACACCTTC. This codes for CASSKGGSGGYTF.

This clone was recorded once. The gene calls are TRBV4-3 and TRBJ1-2; unclear D gene. This CDR3 has 13 amino acids. The germline V and J ends were trimmed by 0 bases and 4 bases, with 6 bases remaining between them. Germline V gives CDR1 LGHNA, CDR2 YSLEER. The CDR3 coding sequence is TGCGCCAGCAGCCAAGATGGGAGCTATGGCTACACCTTC. Translation: CASSQDGSYGYTF.

The rearrangement joins TRBV11-3 to TRBJ2-1; no definite D call. The germline V gene has CDR1 SGHNT and CDR2 YENEEA. The CDR3 length is 15 residues. Trimming removed 0 bases from V and 1 base from J, with 7 bases in between. CDR3 amino acids: CASSLDGLSYNEQFF. The CDR3 nucleotides read TGTGCCAGCAGCTTAGACGGCCTTTCCTACAATGAGCAGTTCTTC.

The chain uses TRBV30 and TRBJ1-3, with D maybe TRBD1 (5 bases). The CDR3 sequence is 15 residues long. Germline assignment: CDR1 GTSNPN and CDR2 SVGIG (reference sequence). V was shortened by 3 bases and J by 4 bases, with 16 bases between the two germline ends. As DNA, the CDR3 is TGTGCCTGGAGCTCGGGGGTGGGCAAGGGAAACACCATATATTTT. Translation gives CAWSSGVGKGNTIYF.

The chain is built from TRBV9 and TRBJ2-7, with D maybe TRBD1 (5 bases). The germline V and J ends were trimmed by 0 bases and 0 bases, with 10 bases remaining between them. From germline, CDR1 is SGDLS and CDR2 YYNGEE. CDR3 length: 15 amino acids. CDR3 nucleotides: TGTGCCAGCAGCGTAGGGGGCCCAAGCTCCTACGAGCAGTACTTC. This encodes CASSVGGPSSYEQYF.

This chain joins TRBV19 and TRBJ1-6; TRBD1 matches 9 bases. The CDR3 is made up of 13 amino acids. The junction had 3 bases not matched to a gene; V was cut back by 5 bases and J by 10 bases. The germline V gene has CDR1 LNHDA and CDR2 SQIVND (reference sequence). The CDR3 nucleotides are TGTGCCAGTAGTCTAACAGGGGGCTCACCCCTCCACTTT. It translates to CASSLTGGSPLHF.

V and J are TRBV30 and TRBJ1-1; D is ambiguous. V lost 2 bases, J lost 5 bases, and 12 bases lay in between. Germline V CDR1 and CDR2: GTSNPN, SVGIG (reference sequence). The CDR3 runs to 13 residues. CDR3 in DNA: TGTGCCTGGAGTCGAGGGAAGCGAACTGAAGCTTTCTTT. It is translated as CAWSRGKRTEAFF.

The chain employs TRBV19 and TRBJ1-2, with D perhaps TRBD1 (6 bases). The V end lost 9 bases, the J end lost 1 base, and 12 bases lay between the germline ends. Germline V gene lookup returns CDR1 LNHDA and CDR2 SQIVND (reference sequence). The CDR3 is made up of 13 amino acids. The CDR3 reads CASKQGFNYGYTF. The CDR3 DNA follows: TGTGCCAGCAAACAGGGCTTTAACTATGGCTACACCTTC.

This chain links TRBV5-1 with TRBJ1-5; no clear D gene. The germline V and J ends were trimmed by 4 bases and 0 bases, with 5 bases remaining between them. This CDR3 region has 13 residues. The germline gives CDR1 SGHRS, CDR2 YFSETQ. Here the CDR3 reads CASSADSNQPQHF. The CDR3 nucleotides are TGCGCCAGCAGCGCAGATAGCAATCAGCCCCAGCATTTT.

The chain uses TRBV4-2 and TRBJ1-5; D unresolved. V gave up 1 base and J gave up 0 bases, with 7 bases separating them. CDR1 is LGHNA, CDR2 YNFKEQ, per germline. The CDR3 loop spans 15 amino acids. The DNA of the CDR3 is TGTGCCAGCAGCCAAGCCCCAAATAGCAATCAGCCCCAGCATTTT. Its translation is CASSQAPNSNQPQHF.

This clone was picked up a small number of times. The chain carries TRBV6-6 and TRBJ1-2; D remains unclear. Deletions cut 8 bases from V and 4 bases from J, with 8 bases between. Germline V gene data show CDR1 as MNHNY and CDR2 as SVGAGI (reference sequence). This CDR3 has 11 amino acids. CDR3 sequence: CASGSRYGYTF. The DNA of the CDR3 is TGTGCCAGCGGGAGTCGCTATGGCTACACCTTC.

This clone was counted a few times. The rearrangement links TRBV30 to TRBJ1-3; 7 bases fit TRBD1. This CDR3 spans 15 amino acids. The V gene's germline CDR1 is GTSNPN and CDR2 SVGIG (reference sequence). V shed 4 bases and J 3 bases; nucleotides not matched to a gene: 9. CDR3 sequence: CAWTEGTARGNTIYF. CDR3 in DNA: TGTGCCTGGACCGAGGGGACAGCCCGTGGAAACACCATATATTTT.

The chain joins TRBV6-5 to TRBJ1-2; TRBD1 is a possible D gene (6 bases). V lost 2 bases to trimming and J lost 8 bases, with 15 bases between them. Germline CDR1 reads MNHEY; CDR2 reads SVGAGI. This CDR3 contains 14 residues. CDR3 DNA sequence: TGTGCCAGCAGTTACGCCCGGGACAAGACGGGCTACACCTTC. Encoded protein: CASSYARDKTGYTF.

The chain employs TRBV6-5 and TRBJ2-5, with 9 bases matching TRBD2. V trimming: 7 bases; J trimming: 6 bases; junction bases outside the gene matches: 9. CDR3 size: 14 residues. Germline V gene lookup returns CDR1 MNHEY and CDR2 SVGAGI. The CDR3 loop is CASNGLAGAKTQYF. The CDR3 DNA sequence: TGTGCCAGCAATGGATTAGCGGGAGCAAAGACCCAGTACTTC.

On this clone: A read error may produce the germline difference seen at one junction end. The chain combines TRBV6-1 with TRBJ2-1; no firm D call. This CDR3 has 18 residues. Germline loops: CDR1 MNHNS, CDR2 SASEGT. The CDR3 protein is CASSEDKDHLFSYNEQFF. The CDR3 DNA reads as TGTGCCAGCAGCGAAGACAAGGACCACTTGTTCTCCTACAATGAGCAGTTCTTC.

V usage is TRBV4-2 and J usage is TRBJ1-2, with a weak D call TRBD1 (6 bases). With 0 bases removed from V and 0 bases from J, the gap between germline ends came to 14 bases. CDR3 length equals 17 residues. The germline V gene has CDR1 LGHNA and CDR2 YNFKEQ. CDR3 region: CASSQDFQGSSNYGYTF. CDR3 nucleotides: TGTGCCAGCAGCCAAGATTTTCAGGGGTCCTCTAACTATGGCTACACCTTC.

J is TRBJ2-6 and V is TRBV18; TRBD1 matches 8 bases. CDR3 size: 17 residues. Germline V gives CDR1 KGHSH, CDR2 LQKENI. With 1 base clipped from V and 4 bases from J, the junction kept 6 bases outside the gene matches. The CDR3 region has the DNA TGTGCCAGCTCACCACGGCGGACAGGGTCCGGGGCCAACGTCCTGACTTTC. It is translated as CASSPRRTGSGANVLTF.

The chain has TRBV5-8 and TRBJ2-5, with 7 bases aligning to TRBD1. The CDR3 spans 16 residues. Trimming cost V 2 bases and J 5 bases; bases outside gene matches: 12. Germline V gene sequence: CDR1 SGHTS, CDR2 YDEGEE. CDR3 sequence reads: CASSLLTHRGVETQYF. The CDR3 DNA sequence: TGTGCCAGCAGCTTACTGACACACAGGGGCGTGGAGACCCAGTACTTC. The variable domain in full, with the rest retrieved from reference TRBV5-8 and TRBJ2-5, is EAGVTQSPTHLIKTRGQQATLRCSPISGHTSVYWYQQALGLGLQFLLWYDEGEERNRGNFPPRFSGRQFPNYSSELNVNALELEDSALYLCASSLLTHRGVETQYFGPGTRLLVL.